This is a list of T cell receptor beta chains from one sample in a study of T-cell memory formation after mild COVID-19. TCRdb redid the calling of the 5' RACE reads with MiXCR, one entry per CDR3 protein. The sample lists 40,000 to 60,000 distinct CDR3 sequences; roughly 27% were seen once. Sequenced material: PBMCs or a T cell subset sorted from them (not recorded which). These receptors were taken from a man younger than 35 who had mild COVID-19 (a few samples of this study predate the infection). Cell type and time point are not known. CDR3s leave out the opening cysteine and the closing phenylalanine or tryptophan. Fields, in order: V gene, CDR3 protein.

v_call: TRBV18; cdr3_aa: ASSYRGGNEQF
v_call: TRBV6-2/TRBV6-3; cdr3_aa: ASSGQGYEQY
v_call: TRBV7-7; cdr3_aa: ASSFRGWETQY
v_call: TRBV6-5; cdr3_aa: ASTELNGGTQY
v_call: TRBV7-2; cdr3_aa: ASSFLGGEQY
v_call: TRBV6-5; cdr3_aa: ASSFRAVGHEQY
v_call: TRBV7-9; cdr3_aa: ASSPRGRGGADTQY
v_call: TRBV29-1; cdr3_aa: SERLAWNEQF
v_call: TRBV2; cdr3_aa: ASSRTSGANTGELF
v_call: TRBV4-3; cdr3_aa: ASSQGTGSNQPQH
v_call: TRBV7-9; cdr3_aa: ASSFDRVDGYT
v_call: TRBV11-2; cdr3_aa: ASSQLYGTPRDTQY
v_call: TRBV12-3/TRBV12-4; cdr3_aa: ASSLGVGLDGYT
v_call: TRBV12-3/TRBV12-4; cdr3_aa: ASSYTDTQY
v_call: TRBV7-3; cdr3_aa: ASSPTPNYGYT
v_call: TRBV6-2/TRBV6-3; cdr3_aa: ASSRGAAKNIQY
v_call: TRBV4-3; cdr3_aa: ASSQENRDRGLDEQF
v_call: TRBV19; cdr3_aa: ASSTSRAGGTDTQY
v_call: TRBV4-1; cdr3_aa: ASSQVTSPQADTQY
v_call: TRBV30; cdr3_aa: AWHSGETQIDTQY
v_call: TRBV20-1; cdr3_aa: SRMGQSSQEAF
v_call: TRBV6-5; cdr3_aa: ASSPGEAGRNEQY
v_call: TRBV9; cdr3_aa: ASSVGSRGLETQY
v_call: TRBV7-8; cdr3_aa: ASSLLAGGGADEQF
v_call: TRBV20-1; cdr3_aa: SARDPGAGAHTGELF
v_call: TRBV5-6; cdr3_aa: ASSWGQGAHNTGELF
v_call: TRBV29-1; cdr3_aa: SVGRTNTGELF
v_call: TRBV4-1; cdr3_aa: ASSQGGDAGGYT
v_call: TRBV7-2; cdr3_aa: ASSLVSTSTDTQY
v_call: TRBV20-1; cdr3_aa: SASGSGNEQF
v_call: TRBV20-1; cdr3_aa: SARWTRSSYEQY
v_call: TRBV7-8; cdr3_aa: ASSSVGRGSETQY
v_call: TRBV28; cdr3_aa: ASSPAGGSYT
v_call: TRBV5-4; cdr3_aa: ASSVAGVTGELF
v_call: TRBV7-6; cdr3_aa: ASSLAPTSGNEQF
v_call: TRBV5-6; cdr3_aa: ASSLEDSGGEY
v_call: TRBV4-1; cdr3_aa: ASGTGRSYEQY
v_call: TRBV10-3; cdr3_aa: AISRSGGIYEQY
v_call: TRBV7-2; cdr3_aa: ASSSLSSYEQY
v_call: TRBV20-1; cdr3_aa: SAREDGTYNSPLH
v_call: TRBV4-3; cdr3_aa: ASRQISGIGELF
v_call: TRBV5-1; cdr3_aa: ASGEDYGYT
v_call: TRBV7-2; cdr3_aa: ASTKPGTAVDEQY
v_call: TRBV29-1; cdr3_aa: SVGTGRTEAF
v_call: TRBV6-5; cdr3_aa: ASSTSSYNEQF